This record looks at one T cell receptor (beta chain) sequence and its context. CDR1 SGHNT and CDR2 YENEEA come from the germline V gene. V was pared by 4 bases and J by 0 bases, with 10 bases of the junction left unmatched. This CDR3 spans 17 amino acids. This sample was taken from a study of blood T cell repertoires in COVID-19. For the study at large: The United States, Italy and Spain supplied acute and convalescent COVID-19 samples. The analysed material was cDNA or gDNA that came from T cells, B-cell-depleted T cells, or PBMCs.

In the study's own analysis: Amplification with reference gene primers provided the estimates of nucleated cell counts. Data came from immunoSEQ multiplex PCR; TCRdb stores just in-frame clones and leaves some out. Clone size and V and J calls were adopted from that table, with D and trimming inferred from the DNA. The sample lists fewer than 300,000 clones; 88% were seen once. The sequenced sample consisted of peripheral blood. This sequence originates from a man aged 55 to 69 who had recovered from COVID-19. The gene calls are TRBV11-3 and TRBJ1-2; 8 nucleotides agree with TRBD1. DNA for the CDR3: TGTGCCAGCAGCTCAGGGACAGGACCACTACCTAACTATGGCTACACCTTC. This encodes CASSSGTGPLPNYGYTF.